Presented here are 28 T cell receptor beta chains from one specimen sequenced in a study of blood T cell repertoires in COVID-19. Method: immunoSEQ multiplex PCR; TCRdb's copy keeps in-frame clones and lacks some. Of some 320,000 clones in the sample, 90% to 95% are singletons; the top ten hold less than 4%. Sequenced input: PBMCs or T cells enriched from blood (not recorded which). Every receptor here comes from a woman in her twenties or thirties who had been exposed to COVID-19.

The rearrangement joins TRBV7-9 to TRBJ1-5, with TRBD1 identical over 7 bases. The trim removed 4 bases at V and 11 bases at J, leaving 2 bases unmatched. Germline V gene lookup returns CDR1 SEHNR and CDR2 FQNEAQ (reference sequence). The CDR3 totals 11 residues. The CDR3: CASSSQGAQHF. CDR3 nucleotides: TGTGCCAGCAGCTCTCAGGGGGCCCAGCATTTT.

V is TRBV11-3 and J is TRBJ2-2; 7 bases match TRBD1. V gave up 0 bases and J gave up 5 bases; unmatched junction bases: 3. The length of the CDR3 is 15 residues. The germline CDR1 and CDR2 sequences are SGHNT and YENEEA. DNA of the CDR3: TGTGCCAGCAGCTTAGATTTACAGGGGACCGGGGAGCTGTTTTTT. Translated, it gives CASSLDLQGTGELFF.

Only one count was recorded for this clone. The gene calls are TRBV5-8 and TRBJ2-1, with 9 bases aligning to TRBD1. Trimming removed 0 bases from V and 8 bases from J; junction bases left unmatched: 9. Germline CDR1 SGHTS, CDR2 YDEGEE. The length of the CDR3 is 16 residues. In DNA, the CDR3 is TGTGCCAGCAGCTTGGGGCCCCGGGACAGGGACGATGAGCAGTTCTTC. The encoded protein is CASSLGPRDRDDEQFF.

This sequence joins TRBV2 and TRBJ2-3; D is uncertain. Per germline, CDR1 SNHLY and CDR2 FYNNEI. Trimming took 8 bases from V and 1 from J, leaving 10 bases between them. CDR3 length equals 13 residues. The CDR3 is CASLARGTDTQYF. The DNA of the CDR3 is TGTGCCAGCTTAGCTCGGGGCACAGATACGCAGTATTTT. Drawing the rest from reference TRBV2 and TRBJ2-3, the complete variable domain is EPEVTQTPSHQVTQMGQEVILRCVPISNHLYFYWYRQILGQKVEFLVSFYNNEISEKSEIFDDQFSVERPDGSNFTLKIRSTKLEDSAMYFCASLARGTDTQYFGPGTRLTVL.

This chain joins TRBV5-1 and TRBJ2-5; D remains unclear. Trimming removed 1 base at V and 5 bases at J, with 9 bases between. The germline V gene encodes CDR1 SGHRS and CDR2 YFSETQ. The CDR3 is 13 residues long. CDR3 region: CASSLSQRETQYF. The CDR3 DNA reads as TGCGCCAGCAGCTTGAGTCAGAGGGAGACCCAGTACTTC.

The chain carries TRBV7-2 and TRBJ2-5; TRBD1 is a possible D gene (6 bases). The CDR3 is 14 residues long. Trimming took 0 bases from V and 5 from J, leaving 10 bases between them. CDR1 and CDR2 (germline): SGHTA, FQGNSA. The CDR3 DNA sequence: TGTGCCAGCAGCTTAGCGGGGGCGTGGGAGACCCAGTACTTC. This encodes CASSLAGAWETQYF.

In DNA, the CDR3 is TGTGCCAGCAGCCCGCGGGGGGGGGCCGGAACTAATGAAAAACTGTTTTTT. Translating gives CASSPRGGAGTNEKLFF. The chain recombines TRBV13 with TRBJ1-4; tentative D call: TRBD1 (6 bases). There are 17 residues in the CDR3. The V end lost 5 bases, the J end lost 1 base, and 17 bases lay between the germline ends. Germline V gene sequence: CDR1 PRHDT, CDR2 FYEKMQ (reference sequence).

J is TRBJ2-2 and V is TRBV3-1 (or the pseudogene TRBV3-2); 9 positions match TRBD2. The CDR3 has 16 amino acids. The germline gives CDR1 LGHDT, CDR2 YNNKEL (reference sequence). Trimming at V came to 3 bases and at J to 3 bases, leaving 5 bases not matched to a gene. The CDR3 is CASSHRGGGDTGELFF. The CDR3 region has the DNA TGTGCCAGCAGCCACCGAGGCGGGGGGGACACCGGGGAGCTGTTTTTT.

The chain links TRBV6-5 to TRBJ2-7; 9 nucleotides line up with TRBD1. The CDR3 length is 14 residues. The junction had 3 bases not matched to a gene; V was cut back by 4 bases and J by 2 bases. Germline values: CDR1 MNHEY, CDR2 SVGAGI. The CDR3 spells CASSFGQGTYEQYF. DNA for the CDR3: TGTGCCAGCAGTTTTGGACAGGGGACCTACGAGCAGTACTTC.

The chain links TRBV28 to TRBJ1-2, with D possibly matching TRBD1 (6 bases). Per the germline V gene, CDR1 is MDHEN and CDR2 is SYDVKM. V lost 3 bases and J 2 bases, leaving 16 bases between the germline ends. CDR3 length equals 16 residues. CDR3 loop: CASSLGYREQNYGYTF. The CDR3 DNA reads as TGTGCCAGCAGTTTGGGGTACAGGGAACAGAACTATGGCTACACCTTC.

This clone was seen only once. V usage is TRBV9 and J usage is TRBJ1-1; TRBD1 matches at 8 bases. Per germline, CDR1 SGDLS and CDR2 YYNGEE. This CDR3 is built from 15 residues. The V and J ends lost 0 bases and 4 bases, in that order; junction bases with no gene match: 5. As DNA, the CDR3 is TGTGCCAGCAGCGTAGGTTCAACAGGGGGCACTGAAGCTTTCTTT. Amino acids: CASSVGSTGGTEAFF. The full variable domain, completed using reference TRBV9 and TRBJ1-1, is DSGVTQTPKHLITATGQRVTLRCSPRSGDLSVYWYQQSLDQGLQFLIQYYNGEERAKGNILERFSAQQFPDLHSELNLSSLELGDSALYFCASSVGSTGGTEAFFGQGTRLTVV.

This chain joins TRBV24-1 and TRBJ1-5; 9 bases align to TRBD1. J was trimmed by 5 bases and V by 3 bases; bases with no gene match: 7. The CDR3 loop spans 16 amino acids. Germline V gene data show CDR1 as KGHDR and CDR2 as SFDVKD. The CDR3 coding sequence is TGTGCCACCAGTGATCCCACAGGGGGCGTAGATCAGCCCCAGCATTTT. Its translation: CATSDPTGGVDQPQHF.

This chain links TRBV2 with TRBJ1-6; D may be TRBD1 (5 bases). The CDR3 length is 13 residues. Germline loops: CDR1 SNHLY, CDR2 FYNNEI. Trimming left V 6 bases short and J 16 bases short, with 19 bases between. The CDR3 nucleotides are TGTGCCAGCAGCTTTACCCCAACAGGCGTTCTCCACTTT. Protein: CASSFTPTGVLHF.

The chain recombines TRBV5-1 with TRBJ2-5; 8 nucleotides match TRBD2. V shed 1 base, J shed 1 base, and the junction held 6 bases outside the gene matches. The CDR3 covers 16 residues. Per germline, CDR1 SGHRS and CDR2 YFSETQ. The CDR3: CASSLSGSGGQETQYF. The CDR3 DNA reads TGCGCCAGCAGCTTGTCAGGGAGCGGGGGCCAAGAGACCCAGTACTTC.

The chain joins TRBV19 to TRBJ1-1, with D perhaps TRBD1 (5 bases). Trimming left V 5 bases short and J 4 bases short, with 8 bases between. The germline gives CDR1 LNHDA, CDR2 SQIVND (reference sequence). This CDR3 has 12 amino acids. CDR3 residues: CASSDRGTEAFF. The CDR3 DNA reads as TGTGCCAGTAGTGATAGGGGCACTGAAGCTTTCTTT.

CDR3 amino acids: CASSLDRGHRSYNEQFF. The CDR3 coding sequence is TGTGCCAGCAGTTTGGACAGGGGGCATCGCTCCTACAATGAGCAGTTCTTC. The genes are TRBV27 and TRBJ2-1, with TRBD1 identical over 11 bases. Germline CDR1 and CDR2: MNHEY and SMNVEV (reference sequence). CDR3 size: 17 residues. J lost 0 bases, V lost 3 bases, and 4 bases had no gene match.

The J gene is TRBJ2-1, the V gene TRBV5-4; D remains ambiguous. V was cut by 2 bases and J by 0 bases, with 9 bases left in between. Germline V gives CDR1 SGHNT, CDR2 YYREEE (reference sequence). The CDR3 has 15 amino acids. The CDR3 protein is CASSLHSSSYNEQFF. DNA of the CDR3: TGTGCCAGCAGCTTACATAGCAGCTCCTACAATGAGCAGTTCTTC.

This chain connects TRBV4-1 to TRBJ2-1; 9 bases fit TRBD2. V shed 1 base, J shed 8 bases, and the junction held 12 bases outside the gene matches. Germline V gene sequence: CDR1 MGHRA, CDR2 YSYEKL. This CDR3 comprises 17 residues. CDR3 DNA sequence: TGCGCCAGCAGCCAAGTACTAAGACTAGCGGTATATGATGAGCAGTTCTTC. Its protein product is CASSQVLRLAVYDEQFF.

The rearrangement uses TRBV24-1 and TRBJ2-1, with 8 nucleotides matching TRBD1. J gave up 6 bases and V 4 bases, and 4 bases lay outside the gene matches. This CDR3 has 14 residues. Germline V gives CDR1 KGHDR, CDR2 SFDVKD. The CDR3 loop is CATSDNTGGNEQFF. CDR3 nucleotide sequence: TGTGCCACCAGTGACAATACAGGGGGCAATGAGCAGTTCTTC.

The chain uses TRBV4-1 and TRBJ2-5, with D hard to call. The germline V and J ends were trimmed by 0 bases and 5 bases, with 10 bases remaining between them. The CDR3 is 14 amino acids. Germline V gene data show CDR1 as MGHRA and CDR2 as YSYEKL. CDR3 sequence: CASSQDGVWETQYF. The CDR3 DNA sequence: TGCGCCAGCAGCCAAGATGGAGTGTGGGAGACCCAGTACTTC.

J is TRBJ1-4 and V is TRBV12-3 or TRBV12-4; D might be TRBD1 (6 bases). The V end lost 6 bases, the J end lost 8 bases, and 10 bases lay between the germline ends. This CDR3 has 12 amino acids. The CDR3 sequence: CASSHRGEKLFF. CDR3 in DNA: TGTGCCAGCAGCCATAGGGGGGAAAAACTGTTTTTT.

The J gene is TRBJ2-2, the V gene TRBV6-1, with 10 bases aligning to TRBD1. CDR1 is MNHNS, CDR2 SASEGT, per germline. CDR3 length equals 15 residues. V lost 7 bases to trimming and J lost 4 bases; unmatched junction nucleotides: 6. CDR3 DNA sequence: TGTGCCAGCACGGGACAGGGGTCGGGCACCGGGGAGCTGTTTTTT. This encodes CASTGQGSGTGELFF.

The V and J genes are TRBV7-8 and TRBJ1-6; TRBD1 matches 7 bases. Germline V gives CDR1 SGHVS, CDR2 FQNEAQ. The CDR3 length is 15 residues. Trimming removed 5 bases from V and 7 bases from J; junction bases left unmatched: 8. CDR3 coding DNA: TGTGCCAGCAGCCCCAGGGACAGCGGCAATTCACCCCTCCACTTT. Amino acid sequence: CASSPRDSGNSPLHF.

CDR3 nucleotides: TGTGCCTGGAGTTGGGGCCCTTCTGAAGCTTTCTTT. It is translated as CAWSWGPSEAFF. The chain joins TRBV30 to TRBJ1-1; tentative D call: TRBD1 (5 bases). CDR1 and CDR2 from the germline V gene are GTSNPN and SVGIG (reference sequence). Trimming took 2 bases from V and 6 from J, leaving 10 bases between them. This CDR3 has 12 amino acids. The entire variable domain, with the rest obtained from reference TRBV30 and TRBJ1-1, is as follows: SQTIHQWPATLVQPVGSPLSLECTVEGTSNPNLYWYRQAAGRGLQLLFYSVGIGQISSEVPQNLSASRPQDRQFILSSKKLLLSDSGFYLCAWSWGPSEAFFGQGTRLTVV.

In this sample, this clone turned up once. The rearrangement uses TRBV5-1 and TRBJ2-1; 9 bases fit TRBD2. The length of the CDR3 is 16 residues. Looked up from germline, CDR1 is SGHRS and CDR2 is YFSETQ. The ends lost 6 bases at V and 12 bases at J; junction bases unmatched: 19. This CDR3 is CASTVDGLAGPLWQFF. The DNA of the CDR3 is TGCGCCAGCACCGTCGACGGGCTAGCGGGACCATTATGGCAGTTCTTC.

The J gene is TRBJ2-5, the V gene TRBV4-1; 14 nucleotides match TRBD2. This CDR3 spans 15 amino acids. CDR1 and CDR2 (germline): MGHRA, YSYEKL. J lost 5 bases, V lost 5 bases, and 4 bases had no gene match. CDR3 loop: CASSGTSGGGETQYF. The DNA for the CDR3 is TGCGCCAGCAGCGGGACTAGCGGGGGCGGGGAGACCCAGTACTTC.

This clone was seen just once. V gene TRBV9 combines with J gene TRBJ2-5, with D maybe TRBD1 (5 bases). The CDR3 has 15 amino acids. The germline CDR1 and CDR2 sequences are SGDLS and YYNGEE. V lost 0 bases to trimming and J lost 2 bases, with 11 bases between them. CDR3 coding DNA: TGTGCCAGCAGCGTAGGCAGGGCACTACAAGAGACCCAGTACTTC. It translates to CASSVGRALQETQYF.

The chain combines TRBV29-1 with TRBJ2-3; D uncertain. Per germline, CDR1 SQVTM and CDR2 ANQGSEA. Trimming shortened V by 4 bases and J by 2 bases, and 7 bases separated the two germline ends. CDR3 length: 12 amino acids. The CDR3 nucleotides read TGCAGCGTTGTTTCATCCACAGATACGCAGTATTTT. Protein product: CSVVSSTDTQYF.